The 11 T cell receptor beta chains in this list originate from one sample, sequenced in a study of tumor-infiltrating lymphocytes in primary liver carcinoma. The authors took blood RNA from unsorted whole blood and also extracted germline DNA. Priming with a constant-region primer yielded TCR beta cDNA from 400 to 550 ng total RNA. The TCR beta library was amplified through three nested multiplex PCR rounds in a modified ARM-PCR procedure. TRBV1-TRBV30 forward primers paired with a C-beta reverse primer drove the first two PCR rounds, about 11 cycles each. One entry per CDR3 protein, called by TCRdb with MiXCR from the multiplex PCR reads. This sample has approximately 320,000 distinct CDR3 sequences, with approximately 54% found just once. The specimen was peripheral blood. These receptors all stem from a woman aged 25 to 45 with primary liver carcinoma and hepatitis B virus infection.

The sample holds one count of this clonotype. Sequence at one end of the junction differs from germline and may be a read error. CDR3 residues: CTVGDEYSSYEQYF. The CDR3 coding sequence is TGCACCGTTGGAGATGAATACAGCTCCTACGAGCAGTACTTC. V and J are TRBV29-1 and TRBJ2-7, with unresolved D. The CDR3 has 14 amino acids. Germline loops: CDR1 SQVTM, CDR2 ANQGSEA.

This clonotype has only one observation. A read error is possible here, since a much larger clone lies one base away. J is TRBJ1-5 and V is TRBV4-1; perhaps TRBD1 as D (6 bases). Germline V gene sequence: CDR1 MGHRA, CDR2 YSYEKL. The CDR3 is made up of 15 amino acids. The CDR3 DNA reads as TGCGCCAGCAGCCAAGTAATACAGGGCGGGCAGCCCCAGCGTTTT. This encodes CASSQVIQGGQPQRF.

The chain is built from TRBV6-5 and TRBJ2-3, with D hard to call. The V and J ends lost 4 bases and 6 bases respectively, with 17 bases between them. This CDR3 spans 15 amino acids. Germline loops: CDR1 MNHEY, CDR2 SVGAGI. The CDR3, as DNA: TGTGCCAGCAGTTCCTATAGTTCTTCGGTCGATACGCAGTATTTT. Residues: CASSSYSSSVDTQYF.

This clonotype has ten or more counts. The chain joins TRBV29-1 to TRBJ2-1, with 15 bases identical to TRBD2. With 4 bases clipped from V and 7 bases from J, the junction kept 8 bases outside the gene matches. There are 16 residues in the CDR3. Germline V gives CDR1 SQVTM, CDR2 ANQGSEA. CDR3 in amino acids: CSVALGLAGGLNEQFF. The CDR3 DNA reads TGCAGCGTTGCCCTGGGACTAGCGGGAGGTCTAAATGAGCAGTTCTTC.

The gene calls are TRBV14 and TRBJ1-2; D gene ambiguous. The CDR3 totals 14 residues. Trimming pared 1 base from V and 7 bases from J, leaving 13 bases between. The germline CDR1 and CDR2 sequences are SGHDN and FVKESK. CDR3 region: CASSQGMTSSGYTF. The CDR3 nucleotides read TGTGCCAGCAGCCAAGGAATGACGTCTAGTGGCTACACCTTC.

The chain combines TRBV29-1 with TRBJ1-3; D call uncertain. Germline V CDR1 and CDR2: SQVTM, ANQGSEA. V was clipped by 5 bases and J by 0 bases, with 2 bases between them. The CDR3 is 11 amino acids. The DNA of the CDR3 is TGCAGCGTTCACTCTGGAAACACCATATATTTT. It translates to CSVHSGNTIYF.

This chain uses TRBV18 with TRBJ2-1; D possibly corresponds to TRBD2 (5 bases). Looked up from germline, CDR1 is KGHSH and CDR2 is LQKENI. V was trimmed by 4 bases and J by 4 bases, leaving 8 bases between them. The CDR3 is made up of 13 amino acids. The CDR3 here is CASSQGVYNEQFF. In nucleotides, the CDR3 is TGTGCCAGCTCACAGGGAGTTTACAATGAGCAGTTCTTC.

The chain has TRBV28 and TRBJ1-1; D is possibly TRBD1 (5 bases). V was trimmed by 8 bases and J by 6 bases, leaving 22 bases between them. The CDR3 is made up of 15 amino acids. The germline gives CDR1 MDHEN, CDR2 SYDVKM. The CDR3 is CASGSSMAGRAEAFF. DNA of the CDR3: TGTGCCAGCGGGTCCTCAATGGCAGGGCGCGCTGAAGCTTTCTTT.

Points on this clonotype: A read error may be the cause here, since a much bigger clone is one base away. The CDR3 loop is CASSQDPGQPRGYGYTF. Written as DNA, the CDR3 is TGCGCCAGCAGCCAAGACCCAGGACAGCCCAGGGGCTATGGCTACACCTTC. The chain combines TRBV4-1 with TRBJ1-2; D is perhaps TRBD1 (6 bases). There are 17 residues in the CDR3. The V end was cut by 0 bases, the J end by 4 bases, with 18 bases between. In germline, CDR1 is MGHRA, CDR2 YSYEKL.

Turning to this clonotype: A much larger clone differs from this one at a single base, so this may be a read error. The chain combines TRBV14 with TRBJ2-3, with unresolved D. CDR3 length: 16 residues. Germline CDR1 SGHDN, CDR2 FVKESK. The CDR3: CTSSQRRSSSTDTQYF. The DNA for the CDR3 is TGTACCAGCAGCCAAAGGCGGAGTTCTAGCACAGATACGCAGTATTTT.

As concerns this clonotype: A much bigger clone sits one base away, suggesting this may be a read error. The CDR3 DNA follows: TGCGCCAGCAGCCATGGGGACAGGGGAGAGGACTATGTCTACACCTTC. Protein: CASSHGDRGEDYVYTF. The chain couples TRBV4-1 to TRBJ1-2; 10 bases match TRBD1. In germline, CDR1 is MGHRA, CDR2 YSYEKL. The CDR3 sequence is 16 residues long.